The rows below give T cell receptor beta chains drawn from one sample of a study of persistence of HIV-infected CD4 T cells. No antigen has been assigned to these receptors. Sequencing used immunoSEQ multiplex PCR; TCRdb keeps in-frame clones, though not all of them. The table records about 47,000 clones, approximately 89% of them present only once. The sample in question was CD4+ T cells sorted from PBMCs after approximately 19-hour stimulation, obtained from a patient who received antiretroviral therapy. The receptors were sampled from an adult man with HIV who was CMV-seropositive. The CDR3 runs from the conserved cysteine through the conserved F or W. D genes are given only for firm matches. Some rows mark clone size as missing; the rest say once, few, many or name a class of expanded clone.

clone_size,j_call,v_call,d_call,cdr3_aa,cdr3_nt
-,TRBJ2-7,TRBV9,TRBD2,CASSKYRDYRSEQYF,TGTGCCAGCAGCAAATACCGGGACTACCGAAGCGAGCAGTACTTC
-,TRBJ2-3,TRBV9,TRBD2,CASSVGTSGGTIPDTQYF,TGTGCCAGCAGCGTAGGGACTAGCGGGGGGACAATTCCCGATACGCAGTATTTT
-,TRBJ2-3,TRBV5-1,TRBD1,CASSSGQGLSTDTQYF,TGCGCCAGCAGCTCGGGACAGGGGCTCTCCACAGATACGCAGTATTTT
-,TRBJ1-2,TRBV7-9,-,CASSLLGGMTYGYTF,TGTGCCAGCAGCTTACTTGGTGGGATGACCTATGGCTACACCTTC
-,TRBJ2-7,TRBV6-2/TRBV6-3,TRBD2,CASSRSGGSYEQYF,TGTGCCAGCAGTAGGAGCGGGGGGTCCTACGAGCAGTACTTC
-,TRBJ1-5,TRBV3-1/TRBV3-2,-,CASSRGSNQPQHF,TGTGCCAGCAGCCGAGGGAGCAATCAGCCCCAGCATTTT
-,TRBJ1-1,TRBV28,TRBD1,CASSLPPRTGWTEAFF,TGTGCCAGCAGTTTACCACCTAGGACAGGTTGGACTGAAGCTTTCTTT
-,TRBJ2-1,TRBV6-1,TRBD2,CASSPGTTNEQFF,TGTGCCAGCAGTCCCGGGACTACGAATGAGCAGTTCTTC
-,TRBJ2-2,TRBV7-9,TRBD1,CASSHKLGQYTGELFF,TGTGCCAGCAGCCATAAACTGGGACAGTACACCGGGGAGCTGTTTTTT
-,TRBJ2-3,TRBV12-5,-,CASAVGTSTDTQYF,TGTGCTAGTGCCGTCGGAACTAGCACAGATACGCAGTATTTT
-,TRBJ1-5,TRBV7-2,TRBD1,CASSSEGGGQPQHF,TGTGCCAGCAGCTCGGAAGGGGGCGGGCAGCCCCAGCATTTT
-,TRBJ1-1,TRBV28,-,CASSSPTVNTEAFF,TGTGCCAGCAGTTCCCCGACGGTGAACACTGAAGCTTTCTTT
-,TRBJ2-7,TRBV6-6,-,CASNKLGAVYEQYF,TGTGCCAGCAATAAACTAGGAGCTGTCTACGAGCAGTACTTC
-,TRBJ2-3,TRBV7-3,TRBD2,CASSFGLAGDTQYF,TGTGCCAGCAGCTTCGGGCTAGCGGGAGATACGCAGTATTTT
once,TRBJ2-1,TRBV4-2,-,CASSQVGGASSQDEFF,TGTGCCAGCAGCCAAGTAGGGGGGGCCAGTTCACAAGACGAGTTCTTC
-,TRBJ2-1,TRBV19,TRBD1,CASTSGQGLSYNEQFF,TGTGCCAGCACCAGTGGACAGGGTTTGTCCTACAATGAGCAGTTCTTC
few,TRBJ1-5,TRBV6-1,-,CASSPRYSNQPQHF,TGTGCCAGCAGTCCTCGGTACAGCAATCAGCCCCAGCATTTT
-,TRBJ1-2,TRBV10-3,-,CAISESGDYGYTF,TGTGCCATCAGTGAGTCGGGTGACTATGGCTACACCTTC
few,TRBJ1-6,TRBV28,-,CASSYLQPEGNSPLHF,TGTGCCAGCAGTTACCTTCAACCAGAAGGTAATTCACCCCTCCACTTT
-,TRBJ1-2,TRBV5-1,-,CASSLGQDYGYTF,TGCGCCAGCAGCTTGGGGCAGGACTATGGCTACACCTTC
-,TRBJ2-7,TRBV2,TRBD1,CASSDRDRVSHEQYF,TGTGCCAGCAGTGATCGGGACAGGGTTTCCCACGAGCAGTACTTC
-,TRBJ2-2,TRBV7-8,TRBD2,CASSLTSGVAGELFF,TGTGCCAGCAGCTTAACTAGCGGGGTGGCCGGGGAGCTGTTTTTT
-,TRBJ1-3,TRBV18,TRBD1,CASSPDRVGNTIYF,TGTGCCAGCTCACCTGACAGGGTCGGAAACACCATATATTTT
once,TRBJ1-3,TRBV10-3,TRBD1,CAIRTGGPGNTIYF,TGTGCCATCAGGACAGGGGGCCCTGGAAACACCATATATTTT
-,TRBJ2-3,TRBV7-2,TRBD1,CASSQNRGWSTDTQYF,TGTGCCAGCAGCCAGAACAGGGGATGGAGCACAGATACGCAGTATTTT
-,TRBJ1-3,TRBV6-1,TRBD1,CASRDRAYGNTIYF,TGTGCCAGCAGGGACAGGGCATATGGAAACACCATATATTTT
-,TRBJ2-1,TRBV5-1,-,CASSLDRIEQFF,TGCGCCAGCAGCTTGGATCGAATCGAGCAGTTCTTC
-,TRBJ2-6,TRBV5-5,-,CASSPWGSGANVLTF,TGTGCCAGCAGCCCGTGGGGCTCTGGGGCCAACGTCCTGACTTTC
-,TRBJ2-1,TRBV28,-,CASTLADLYNEQFF,TGTGCCAGCACTCTCGCCGATCTCTACAATGAGCAGTTCTTC
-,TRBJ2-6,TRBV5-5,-,CASSLVPSLSGANVLTF,TGTGCCAGCAGCTTGGTACCTTCCCTATCTGGGGCCAACGTCCTGACTTTC
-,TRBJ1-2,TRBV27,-,CASRRGIDYGYTF,TGTGCCAGCAGAAGGGGAATAGACTATGGCTACACCTTC
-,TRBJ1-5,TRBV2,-,CASNRDMGNQPQHF,TGTGCCAGCAACCGGGACATGGGCAATCAGCCCCAGCATTTT
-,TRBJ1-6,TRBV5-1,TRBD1,CASSPRQGNSPLHF,TGCGCCAGCAGCCCAAGACAGGGGAATTCACCCCTCCACTTT
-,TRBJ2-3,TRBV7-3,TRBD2,CASSSTGLVGDTQYF,TGTGCCAGCAGCTCAACGGGACTAGTGGGAGATACGCAGTATTTT
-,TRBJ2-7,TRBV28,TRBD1,CASSLFGSGQHLAEQYF,TGTGCCAGCAGTTTATTTGGGTCGGGACAGCACCTGGCGGAGCAGTACTTC
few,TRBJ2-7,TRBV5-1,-,CASSLASGVTYEQYF,TGCGCCAGCAGCTTGGCGTCAGGGGTAACCTACGAGCAGTACTTC
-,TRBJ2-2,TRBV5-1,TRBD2,CASTLLAGRNTGELFF,TGCGCCAGCACATTACTAGCGGGGAGGAACACCGGGGAGCTGTTTTTT
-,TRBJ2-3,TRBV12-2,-,CASRQTGDCRGRTDTQYF,TGTGCAAGTCGACAGACCGGGGACTGCCGGGGTCGCACAGATACGCAGTATTTT
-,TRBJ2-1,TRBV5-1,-,CASSPAGPPLTEQFF,TGCGCCAGCAGCCCGGCGGGACCCCCTTTGACAGAGCAGTTCTTC
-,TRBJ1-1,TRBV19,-,CASSMFGVGPGGAEAFF,TGTGCCAGTAGTATGTTTGGCGTCGGCCCGGGAGGCGCTGAAGCTTTCTTT
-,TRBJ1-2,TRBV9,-,CASSVGGGTVGYTF,TGTGCCAGCAGCGTAGGTGGGGGGACTGTTGGCTACACCTTC
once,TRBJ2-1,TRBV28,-,CASSFHQADNEQFF,TGTGCCAGCAGTTTTCATCAGGCTGACAATGAGCAGTTCTTC
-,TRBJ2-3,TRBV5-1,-,CASSLGSGTTSTDTQYF,TGCGCCAGCAGCTTGGGATCCGGGACCACTAGCACAGATACGCAGTATTTT
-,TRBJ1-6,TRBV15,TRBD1,CATRMTGLASSPLHF,TGTGCCACCAGGATGACAGGGCTAGCCAGCTCACCCCTCCACTTT
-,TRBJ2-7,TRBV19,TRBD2,CATQRGLAGGDTYEQYF,TGTGCCACTCAACGCGGACTAGCGGGGGGCGACACCTACGAGCAGTACTTC
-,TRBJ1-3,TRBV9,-,CASSVEGSGNTIYF,TGTGCCAGCAGCGTAGAAGGGTCGGGAAACACCATATATTTT
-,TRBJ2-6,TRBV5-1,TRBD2,CASSQISGGTSGANVLTF,TGCGCCAGCAGCCAAATTAGCGGGGGTACCTCTGGGGCCAACGTCCTGACTTTC